This is a list of T cell receptor beta chains from one sample in a study of Ad26.COV2.S vaccination and SARS-CoV-2 variants. TCRdb's copy holds only in-frame clones and misses some; the assay was immunoSEQ multiplex PCR. The profile shows roughly 380,000 clones, over 75% of them singletons. This sample comprised peripheral blood, obtained in a trial of Ad26.COV2.S vaccine versus placebo. These receptors all stem from a person between 18 and 65 years old who received the Ad26.COV2.S COVID-19 vaccine or a placebo. Both conserved end residues are part of each CDR3. Fields, in order: D gene, V gene, clone size, J gene, CDR3 protein, CDR3 DNA. D genes are given only for firm matches. Clone sizes are given selectively: once, few, many, or a class where the clone is expanded.

D gene: -; V gene: TRBV19; clone size: -; J gene: TRBJ1-1; CDR3 protein: CASSLGSVGTEAFF; CDR3 DNA: TGTGCCAGTAGCCTAGGGTCGGTGGGCACTGAAGCTTTCTTT
D gene: -; V gene: TRBV5-1; clone size: -; J gene: TRBJ2-3; CDR3 protein: CASSLGPTTDTQYF; CDR3 DNA: TGCGCCAGCAGCTTAGGACCAACCACAGATACGCAGTATTTT
D gene: -; V gene: TRBV24-1; clone size: -; J gene: TRBJ1-2; CDR3 protein: CATSEHTGPGVPVYF; CDR3 DNA: TGTGCCACCAGTGAACACACGGGCCCAGGGGTGCCCGTTTACTTC
D gene: -; V gene: TRBV10-3; clone size: -; J gene: TRBJ1-1; CDR3 protein: CAISRRGNSTNTEAFF; CDR3 DNA: TGTGCCATCAGTAGGAGGGGGAACTCTACGAACACTGAAGCTTTCTTT
D gene: TRBD1; V gene: TRBV5-4; clone size: -; J gene: TRBJ1-2; CDR3 protein: CASSRRTGGISGGYTF; CDR3 DNA: TGTGCCAGCAGCCGGAGGACAGGGGGAATTTCCGGTGGCTACACCTTC
D gene: -; V gene: TRBV24-1; clone size: -; J gene: TRBJ2-5; CDR3 protein: CATSDLGQETQYF; CDR3 DNA: TGTGCCACCAGTGATTTAGGCCAAGAGACCCAGTACTTC
D gene: -; V gene: TRBV5-6; clone size: -; J gene: TRBJ1-2; CDR3 protein: CASSLSGGGNYGYTF; CDR3 DNA: TGTGCCAGCAGCTTGTCCGGGGGTGGGAACTATGGCTACACCTTC
D gene: -; V gene: TRBV6-2/TRBV6-3; clone size: -; J gene: TRBJ2-7; CDR3 protein: CASSRQGRVSYEQYF; CDR3 DNA: TGTGCCAGCAGCAGACAGGGGAGGGTCTCCTACGAGCAGTACTTC
D gene: -; V gene: TRBV12-3/TRBV12-4; clone size: -; J gene: TRBJ1-4; CDR3 protein: CASSPMGEKLFF; CDR3 DNA: TGTGCCAGCAGTCCTATGGGTGAAAAACTGTTTTTT
D gene: -; V gene: TRBV7-2; clone size: -; J gene: TRBJ2-2; CDR3 protein: CASRRTGGELFF; CDR3 DNA: TGTGCCAGCAGGAGGACGGGCGGGGAGCTGTTTTTT
D gene: -; V gene: TRBV12-3/TRBV12-4; clone size: -; J gene: TRBJ2-7; CDR3 protein: CASSIGSSYEQYF; CDR3 DNA: TGTGCCAGCAGTATCGGCAGTTCCTACGAGCAGTACTTC
D gene: -; V gene: TRBV9; clone size: -; J gene: TRBJ2-1; CDR3 protein: CASSVGGSEQFF; CDR3 DNA: TGTGCCAGCAGCGTAGGGGGTAGTGAGCAGTTCTTC
D gene: -; V gene: TRBV11-3; clone size: -; J gene: TRBJ2-7; CDR3 protein: CASSGTNPYEQYF; CDR3 DNA: TGTGCCAGCAGCGGGACAAATCCCTACGAGCAGTACTTC
D gene: -; V gene: TRBV4-3; clone size: -; J gene: TRBJ2-2; CDR3 protein: CASSQDRRATLNTGELFF; CDR3 DNA: TGCGCCAGCAGCCAAGATCGAAGGGCTACTTTAAACACCGGGGAGCTGTTTTTT
D gene: TRBD1; V gene: TRBV4-3; clone size: many; J gene: TRBJ1-1; CDR3 protein: CASSPSRGAGITEAFF; CDR3 DNA: TGCGCCAGCAGCCCCTCCAGGGGGGCGGGAATCACTGAAGCTTTCTTT
D gene: TRBD2; V gene: TRBV7-6; clone size: -; J gene: TRBJ2-5; CDR3 protein: CASSSALAGQETQYF; CDR3 DNA: TGTGCCAGCAGCTCTGCTTTAGCGGGGCAAGAGACCCAGTACTTC
D gene: TRBD2; V gene: TRBV7-2; clone size: -; J gene: TRBJ2-5; CDR3 protein: CASSLGGYPETQYF; CDR3 DNA: TGTGCCAGCAGCTTGGGGGGGTACCCAGAGACCCAGTACTTC
D gene: -; V gene: TRBV5-1; clone size: -; J gene: TRBJ2-5; CDR3 protein: CASSKQEGETQYF; CDR3 DNA: TGCGCCAGCAGCAAACAGGAGGGGGAGACCCAGTACTTC
D gene: -; V gene: TRBV30; clone size: -; J gene: TRBJ1-2; CDR3 protein: CAWKDNPFYGYTF; CDR3 DNA: TGTGCCTGGAAGGACAATCCATTTTATGGCTACACCTTC
D gene: TRBD1; V gene: TRBV7-9; clone size: -; J gene: TRBJ2-7; CDR3 protein: CASSMTGGHYEQYF; CDR3 DNA: TGTGCCAGCAGCATGACAGGGGGTCACTACGAGCAGTACTTC
D gene: -; V gene: TRBV19; clone size: -; J gene: TRBJ1-1; CDR3 protein: CASTPWRAGEFTEAFF; CDR3 DNA: TGTGCCAGTACCCCGTGGAGGGCAGGGGAATTCACTGAAGCTTTCTTT
D gene: -; V gene: TRBV18; clone size: -; J gene: TRBJ1-5; CDR3 protein: CASSPAGDQPQHF; CDR3 DNA: TGTGCCAGCTCACCTGCAGGGGATCAGCCCCAGCATTTT
D gene: -; V gene: TRBV30; clone size: few; J gene: TRBJ1-4; CDR3 protein: CAWSVIPREKLFF; CDR3 DNA: TGTGCCTGGAGTGTCATCCCGAGAGAAAAACTGTTTTTT
D gene: -; V gene: TRBV12-3/TRBV12-4; clone size: once; J gene: TRBJ1-1; CDR3 protein: CASSARGNTEAFF; CDR3 DNA: TGTGCCAGCAGTGCCAGGGGCAACACTGAAGCTTTCTTT
D gene: TRBD1; V gene: TRBV9; clone size: -; J gene: TRBJ1-1; CDR3 protein: CASSARGQENTEAFF; CDR3 DNA: TGTGCCAGCAGCGCCCGCGGACAGGAGAACACTGAAGCTTTCTTT
D gene: -; V gene: TRBV27; clone size: -; J gene: TRBJ1-1; CDR3 protein: CASSRAGETEAFF; CDR3 DNA: TGTGCCAGCTCTCGGGCGGGGGAAACTGAAGCTTTCTTT
D gene: -; V gene: TRBV19; clone size: -; J gene: TRBJ2-3; CDR3 protein: CASSRSDGARDTQYF; CDR3 DNA: TGTGCCAGTAGTAGGTCCGATGGGGCGCGAGATACGCAGTATTTT
D gene: -; V gene: TRBV7-2; clone size: -; J gene: TRBJ2-3; CDR3 protein: CASSLAGIYTDTQYF; CDR3 DNA: TGTGCCAGCAGCTTAGCGGGGATTTACACAGATACGCAGTATTTT
D gene: TRBD2; V gene: TRBV9; clone size: -; J gene: TRBJ2-7; CDR3 protein: CASSVAPLTSGGAYEQYF; CDR3 DNA: TGTGCCAGCAGCGTAGCTCCCTTAACTAGCGGGGGGGCCTACGAGCAGTACTTC
D gene: -; V gene: TRBV14; clone size: -; J gene: TRBJ2-7; CDR3 protein: CASSQTNPGPTYEQYF; CDR3 DNA: TGTGCCAGCAGCCAAACCAATCCGGGGCCGACCTACGAGCAGTACTTC
D gene: -; V gene: TRBV7-2; clone size: once; J gene: TRBJ2-3; CDR3 protein: CASSLLPVSTDTQYF; CDR3 DNA: TGTGCCAGCAGCTTATTACCGGTTAGCACAGATACGCAGTATTTT
D gene: -; V gene: TRBV27; clone size: -; J gene: TRBJ2-1; CDR3 protein: CASSPLGVAASLNEQFF; CDR3 DNA: TGTGCCAGCAGTCCACTGGGGGTGGCGGCGAGTCTGAATGAGCAGTTCTTC
D gene: -; V gene: TRBV4-2; clone size: -; J gene: TRBJ2-2; CDR3 protein: CASSQISSVQAGELFF; CDR3 DNA: TGTGCCAGCAGCCAAATTTCTAGCGTCCAAGCCGGGGAGCTGTTTTTT
D gene: -; V gene: TRBV5-1; clone size: -; J gene: TRBJ1-4; CDR3 protein: CASSLESGSGEKLFF; CDR3 DNA: TGCGCCAGCAGCTTGGAGTCGGGGTCTGGCGAAAAACTGTTTTTT
D gene: TRBD1; V gene: TRBV5-1; clone size: -; J gene: TRBJ2-2; CDR3 protein: CASRLARGRGPGELFF; CDR3 DNA: TGCGCCAGCAGACTGGCCAGGGGGCGAGGCCCCGGGGAGCTGTTTTTT
D gene: -; V gene: TRBV5-1; clone size: -; J gene: TRBJ2-3; CDR3 protein: CASSLEGRGDTDTQYF; CDR3 DNA: TGCGCCAGCAGCTTGGAAGGGAGGGGGGACACAGATACGCAGTATTTT
D gene: TRBD1; V gene: TRBV10-3; clone size: -; J gene: TRBJ2-5; CDR3 protein: CAISEPGQQETQYF; CDR3 DNA: TGTGCCATCAGTGAGCCGGGACAGCAAGAGACCCAGTACTTC
D gene: -; V gene: TRBV5-1; clone size: -; J gene: TRBJ1-6; CDR3 protein: CASSPGWGSSYNSPLHF; CDR3 DNA: TGCGCCAGCAGCCCTGGATGGGGGAGCTCCTATAATTCACCCCTCCACTTT
D gene: -; V gene: TRBV30; clone size: -; J gene: TRBJ2-7; CDR3 protein: CAWSVSGLVIGEQYF; CDR3 DNA: TGTGCCTGGAGTGTCTCTGGGCTTGTCATCGGCGAGCAGTACTTC
D gene: -; V gene: TRBV19; clone size: once; J gene: TRBJ1-5; CDR3 protein: CASSMSISLSNQPQHF; CDR3 DNA: TGTGCCAGTAGTATGTCCATCTCTCTAAGCAATCAGCCCCAGCATTTT
D gene: TRBD1; V gene: TRBV4-3; clone size: -; J gene: TRBJ1-6; CDR3 protein: CASSQDHRGASYNSPLHF; CDR3 DNA: TGCGCCAGCAGCCAAGATCACAGGGGAGCCAGTTATAATTCACCCCTCCACTTT
D gene: -; V gene: TRBV6-5; clone size: -; J gene: TRBJ1-6; CDR3 protein: CASSLDDYNSPLHF; CDR3 DNA: TGTGCCAGCAGTTTGGACGACTATAATTCACCCCTCCACTTT
D gene: -; V gene: TRBV4-2; clone size: -; J gene: TRBJ1-3; CDR3 protein: CASSQDGGTSSIEGNTIYF; CDR3 DNA: TGTGCCAGCAGCCAAGATGGTGGGACATCGTCCATTGAAGGAAACACCATATATTTT
D gene: TRBD1; V gene: TRBV27; clone size: -; J gene: TRBJ2-7; CDR3 protein: CASSVTRDRRYEQYF; CDR3 DNA: TGTGCCAGCAGTGTCACCCGGGACAGGAGATACGAGCAGTACTTC
D gene: -; V gene: TRBV18; clone size: few; J gene: TRBJ2-7; CDR3 protein: CASSPNAGNGYEQYF; CDR3 DNA: TGTGCCAGCTCACCAAACGCAGGGAATGGATACGAGCAGTACTTC
D gene: -; V gene: TRBV4-3; clone size: -; J gene: TRBJ1-4; CDR3 protein: CASAPGATNEKLFF; CDR3 DNA: TGCGCCAGCGCACCGGGGGCCACTAATGAAAAACTGTTTTTT
D gene: -; V gene: TRBV3-1/TRBV3-2; clone size: -; J gene: TRBJ1-2; CDR3 protein: CASSQGTGRHYGYTF; CDR3 DNA: TGTGCCAGCAGCCAAGGTACCGGGCGCCACTATGGCTACACCTTC
D gene: -; V gene: TRBV6-2/TRBV6-3; clone size: -; J gene: TRBJ1-6; CDR3 protein: CASCSRAGSSPLHF; CDR3 DNA: TGTGCCAGCTGTTCGAGGGCAGGTTCCTCACCCCTCCACTTT
D gene: -; V gene: TRBV6-5; clone size: -; J gene: TRBJ2-2; CDR3 protein: CASWGINGELFF; CDR3 DNA: TGTGCCAGTTGGGGTATTAACGGGGAGCTGTTTTTT
D gene: TRBD1; V gene: TRBV28; clone size: -; J gene: TRBJ1-6; CDR3 protein: CASSLFPGGSNSPLHF; CDR3 DNA: TGTGCCAGCAGTTTATTCCCAGGGGGCTCTAATTCACCCCTCCACTTT
D gene: TRBD1; V gene: TRBV5-4; clone size: -; J gene: TRBJ1-2; CDR3 protein: CASSRGQGVPGYTF; CDR3 DNA: TGTGCCAGCAGCCGGGGGCAGGGGGTTCCTGGCTACACCTTC
D gene: -; V gene: TRBV6-5; clone size: -; J gene: TRBJ1-6; CDR3 protein: CASSLTRNSPLHF; CDR3 DNA: TGTGCCAGCAGTTTAACCCGGAATTCACCCCTCCACTTT
D gene: -; V gene: TRBV5-1; clone size: -; J gene: TRBJ1-1; CDR3 protein: CASSLRGGTEAFF; CDR3 DNA: TGCGCCAGCAGCTTGCGAGGCGGGACTGAAGCTTTCTTT
D gene: TRBD2; V gene: TRBV13; clone size: -; J gene: TRBJ2-3; CDR3 protein: CASSLVGGSTDTQYF; CDR3 DNA: TGTGCCAGCAGCTTAGTCGGGGGGAGCACAGATACGCAGTATTTT
D gene: -; V gene: TRBV10-3; clone size: -; J gene: TRBJ1-3; CDR3 protein: CAISEVDKSGNTIYF; CDR3 DNA: TGTGCCATCAGTGAGGTGGACAAATCTGGAAACACCATATATTTT
D gene: TRBD2; V gene: TRBV5-5; clone size: -; J gene: TRBJ2-7; CDR3 protein: CASSFGRTSRLLSEQYF; CDR3 DNA: TGTGCCAGCAGCTTCGGACGGACTAGTCGGCTTCTTAGTGAGCAGTACTTC
D gene: -; V gene: TRBV5-4; clone size: -; J gene: TRBJ1-2; CDR3 protein: CASSLLGAYGYTF; CDR3 DNA: TGTGCCAGCAGCTTGTTGGGGGCCTATGGCTACACCTTC
D gene: TRBD1; V gene: TRBV5-5; clone size: -; J gene: TRBJ2-7; CDR3 protein: CASSFGTGAYEQYF; CDR3 DNA: TGTGCCAGCAGCTTTGGGACAGGGGCCTACGAGCAGTACTTC
D gene: -; V gene: TRBV5-1; clone size: -; J gene: TRBJ1-2; CDR3 protein: CASSSQGLDGYTF; CDR3 DNA: TGCGCCAGCAGCTCCCAGGGACTGGATGGCTACACCTTC